This is a list of T cell receptor beta chains from one sample in a study of blood T cell repertoires in COVID-19. The data were produced by immunoSEQ multiplex PCR, yet TCRdb's version contains in-frame clones alone and is incomplete. Here the sample spans around 170,000 clones, approximately 83% being singletons. The sample taken for sequencing was peripheral blood. Receptors were obtained from a human donor in a cohort sampled during active COVID-19. The CDR3 runs from the conserved cysteine through the conserved F or W. A D gene is named only where the DNA matches it firmly. Size is stated for part of the rows, as once, few or many counts, or as a class when the clone is expanded.

clone size	D gene	V gene	J gene	CDR3 DNA	CDR3 protein
-	-	TRBV6-5	TRBJ1-1	TGTGCCAGCACCACCACAGGGAACACTGAAGCTTTCTTT	CASTTTGNTEAFF
-	TRBD1	TRBV6-2/TRBV6-3	TRBJ1-2	TGTGCCAGCAGTTACTCCCCTGGACAGGGGCATTATGGCTACACCTTC	CASSYSPGQGHYGYTF
-	-	TRBV6-5	TRBJ2-7	TGTGCCAGTTCCGGGACTTCCTACGAGCAGTACTTC	CASSGTSYEQYF
-	-	TRBV10-2	TRBJ2-5	TGCGCCAGCACTGCGACTCGTCAAGAGACCCAGTACTTC	CASTATRQETQYF
-	-	TRBV7-2	TRBJ2-7	TGTGCCAGCAGCTTCCGACAGGCCGCCTCCTACGAGCAGTACTTC	CASSFRQAASYEQYF
-	TRBD1	TRBV7-9	TRBJ2-7	TGTGCCAGCAGCATCCGGGACAGGGACCACGAGCAGTACTTC	CASSIRDRDHEQYF
-	TRBD2	TRBV12-5	TRBJ2-1	TGTGCTAGTGGTCTAGCGGGGATCTACAATGAGCAGTTCTTC	CASGLAGIYNEQFF
few	-	TRBV9	TRBJ1-5	TGTGCCAGCAGCGTAGAGGAGGGGCTAAATCAGCCCCAGCATTTT	CASSVEEGLNQPQHF
once	TRBD2	TRBV24-1	TRBJ2-1	TGTGCCACCAGTGACCCTGGACTAGGAGTCGGTGAGCAGTTCTTC	CATSDPGLGVGEQFF
-	TRBD2	TRBV4-3	TRBJ2-3	TGCGCCAGCAGCTACCTCCGCGGGGGGGCCCCAGATACGCAGTATTTT	CASSYLRGGAPDTQYF